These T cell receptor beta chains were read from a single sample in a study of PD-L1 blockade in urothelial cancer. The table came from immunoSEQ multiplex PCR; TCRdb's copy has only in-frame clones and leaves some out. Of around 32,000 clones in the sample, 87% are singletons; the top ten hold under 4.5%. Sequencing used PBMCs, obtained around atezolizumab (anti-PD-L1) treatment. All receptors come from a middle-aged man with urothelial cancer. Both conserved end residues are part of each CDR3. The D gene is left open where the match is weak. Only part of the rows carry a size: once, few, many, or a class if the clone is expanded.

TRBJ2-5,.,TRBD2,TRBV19,CASTASGRRETQYF,TGTGCCAGTACCGCTAGCGGGAGGAGGGAGACCCAGTACTTC
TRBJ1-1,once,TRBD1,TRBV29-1,CSVSLPGQGSTEAFF,TGCAGCGTCTCACTCCCGGGACAGGGGAGCACTGAAGCTTTCTTT
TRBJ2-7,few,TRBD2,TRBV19,CASRRGTSGSYEQYF,TGTGCCAGTAGACGCGGGACTAGCGGGTCCTACGAGCAGTACTTC
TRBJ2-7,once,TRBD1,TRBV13,CASSLRETGYYEQYF,TGTGCCAGCAGCTTACGCGAGACAGGGTACTACGAGCAGTACTTC
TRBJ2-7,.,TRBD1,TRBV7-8,CASSPTGSHYEQYF,TGTGCCAGCAGCCCGACAGGGTCCCACTACGAGCAGTACTTC
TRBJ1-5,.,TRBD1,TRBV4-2,CASSQTGGASNQPQHF,TGTGCCAGCAGCCAGACAGGGGGCGCGAGCAATCAGCCCCAGCATTTT
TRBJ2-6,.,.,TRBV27,CASSPALPPSGANVLTF,TGTGCCAGCTCCCCCGCCCTACCTCCCTCTGGGGCCAACGTCCTGACTTTC
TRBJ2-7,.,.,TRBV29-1,CSVGSVYEQYF,TGCAGCGTTGGTAGTGTCTACGAGCAGTACTTC
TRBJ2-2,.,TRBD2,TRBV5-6,CASSRGLAQYTGELFF,TGTGCCAGCAGCCGGGGACTAGCGCAATACACCGGGGAGCTGTTTTTT
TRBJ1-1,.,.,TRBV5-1,CASRSTENTEAFF,TGCGCCAGCAGATCAACAGAGAACACTGAAGCTTTCTTT
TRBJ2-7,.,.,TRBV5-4,CASNKVGASSYEQYF,TGTGCCAGCAACAAGGTAGGGGCCAGCTCCTACGAGCAGTACTTC
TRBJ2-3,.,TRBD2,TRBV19,CASSIALAGGSDTQYF,TGTGCCAGTAGTATCGCACTAGCGGGGGGATCAGATACGCAGTATTTT
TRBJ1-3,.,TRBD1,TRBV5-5,CASSSKPGQGSSGNTIYF,TGTGCCAGCAGCTCGAAACCGGGACAGGGGAGCTCTGGAAACACCATATATTTT
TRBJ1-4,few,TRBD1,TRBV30,CAWSLRTGGREKLFF,TGTGCCTGGAGTTTGCGGACAGGGGGCCGGGAAAAACTGTTTTTT
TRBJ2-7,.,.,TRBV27,CASRTGLSEQYF,TGTGCCAGCAGGACAGGCCTCTCGGAGCAGTACTTC
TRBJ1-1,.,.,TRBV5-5,CASTPILGDTEAFF,TGTGCCAGCACCCCGATCCTAGGGGACACTGAAGCTTTCTTT
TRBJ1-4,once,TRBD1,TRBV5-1,CASRQTGVNEKLFF,TGCGCCAGCCGTCAGACAGGGGTGAATGAAAAACTGTTTTTT
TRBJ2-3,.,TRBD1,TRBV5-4,CASSPGGHTQYF,TGTGCCAGCAGCCCAGGGGGACATACGCAGTATTTT
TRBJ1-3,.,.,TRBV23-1,CASSQSSDIASGNTIYF,TGCGCCAGCAGTCAATCCTCCGACATCGCCTCTGGAAACACCATATATTTT
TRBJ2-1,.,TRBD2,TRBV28,CASSLLAGANEQFF,TGTGCCAGCAGTCTACTAGCGGGAGCAAATGAGCAGTTCTTC
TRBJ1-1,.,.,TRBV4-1,CASSRVGVNTEAFF,TGCGCCAGCAGCCGGGTAGGAGTGAACACTGAAGCTTTCTTT
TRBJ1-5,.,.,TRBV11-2,CASSFGEGQPQHF,TGTGCCAGCAGCTTCGGGGAAGGGCAGCCCCAGCATTTT
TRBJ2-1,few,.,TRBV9,CASSVGEIEQFF,TGTGCCAGCAGCGTAGGTGAGATTGAGCAGTTCTTC
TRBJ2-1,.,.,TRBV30,CAWRPGESYNEQFF,TGTGCCTGGAGACCGGGAGAATCCTACAATGAGCAGTTCTTC
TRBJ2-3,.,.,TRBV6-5,CASREGGRTDTQYF,TGTGCCAGCCGAGAGGGGGGGCGTACAGATACGCAGTATTTT
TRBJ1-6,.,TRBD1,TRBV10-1,CASSGQGAGSPLHF,TGCGCCAGCAGTGGACAGGGGGCCGGTTCACCCCTCCACTTT
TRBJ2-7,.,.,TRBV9,CASSPRPPGSSYEQYF,TGTGCCAGCAGCCCCCGTCCTCCGGGGAGCTCCTACGAGCAGTACTTC
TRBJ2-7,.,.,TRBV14,CASSQVGGSYEQYF,TGTGCCAGCAGCCAGGTCGGGGGTAGCTACGAGCAGTACTTC
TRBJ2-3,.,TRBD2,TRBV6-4,CASSVLAGGADTQYF,TGTGCCAGCAGTGTACTAGCGGGAGGCGCAGATACGCAGTATTTT
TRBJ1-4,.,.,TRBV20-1,CSAWREKLFF,TGCAGTGCCTGGAGGGAAAAACTGTTTTTT
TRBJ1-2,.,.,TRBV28,CASSLSGYGYTF,TGTGCCAGCAGTTTGAGTGGTTATGGCTACACCTTC
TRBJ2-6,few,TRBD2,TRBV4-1,CASSHQAPVAGGLGANVLTF,TGCGCCAGCAGCCACCAGGCCCCGGTAGCGGGGGGGCTCGGGGCCAACGTCCTGACTTTC
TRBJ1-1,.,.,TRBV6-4,CASSESQGSPTEAFF,TGTGCCAGCAGTGAGTCGCAGGGTTCGCCCACTGAAGCTTTCTTT
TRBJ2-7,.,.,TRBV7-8,CASSLGRDSAYEQYF,TGTGCCAGCAGCTTAGGGCGGGACTCCGCCTACGAGCAGTACTTC
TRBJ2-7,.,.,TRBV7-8,CASSSELSGLYEQYF,TGTGCCAGCAGCTCAGAGCTCTCTGGGCTATACGAGCAGTACTTC
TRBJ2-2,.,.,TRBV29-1,CSVKQGANTGELFF,TGCAGCGTGAAACAAGGGGCGAACACCGGGGAGCTGTTTTTT
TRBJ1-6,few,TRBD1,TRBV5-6,CASSLARGQNSPLHF,TGTGCCAGCAGCTTGGCCAGGGGGCAGAATTCACCCCTCCACTTT
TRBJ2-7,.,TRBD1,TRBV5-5,CASSPAGGYEQYF,TGTGCCAGCAGTCCCGCAGGGGGCTACGAGCAGTACTTC
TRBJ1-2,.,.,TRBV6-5,CASRNLGNYGYTF,TGTGCCAGCAGAAACCTCGGTAACTATGGCTACACCTTC
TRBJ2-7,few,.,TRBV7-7,CASSLVGGGEQYF,TGTGCCAGCAGCTTAGTGGGGGGAGGCGAGCAGTACTTC
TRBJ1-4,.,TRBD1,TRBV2,CASSETGGQGGEKLFF,TGTGCCAGCAGTGAAACGGGGGGACAGGGAGGTGAAAAACTGTTTTTT
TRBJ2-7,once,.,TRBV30,CAWNIDRYEQYF,TGTGCCTGGAATATCGACAGATACGAGCAGTACTTC
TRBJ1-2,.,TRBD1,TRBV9,CASSITGTGFGYTF,TGTGCCAGCAGCATTACCGGGACAGGGTTCGGCTACACCTTC
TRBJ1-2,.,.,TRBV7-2,CASSFTGRTFNYGYTF,TGTGCCAGCAGCTTTACAGGGCGAACCTTTAACTATGGCTACACCTTC
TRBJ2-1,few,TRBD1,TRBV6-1,CASTRMGTGVGEQFF,TGTGCCAGCACCCGTATGGGGACAGGAGTTGGTGAGCAGTTCTTC
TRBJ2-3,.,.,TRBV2,CASSEPLAGPLQYF,TGTGCCAGCAGTGAACCTCTTGCGGGGCCTTTGCAGTATTTT
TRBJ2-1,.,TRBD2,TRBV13,CASSLEGSGSRFNEQFF,TGTGCCAGCAGCTTAGAAGGTAGCGGGAGCAGGTTCAATGAGCAGTTCTTC
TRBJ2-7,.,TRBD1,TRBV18,CASSPYTPGTGPYEQYF,TGTGCCAGCTCACCCTATACTCCCGGGACAGGCCCCTACGAGCAGTACTTC
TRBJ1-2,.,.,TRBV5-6,CASSFPSWDNRENGYTF,TGTGCCAGCAGCTTCCCCTCTTGGGACAACCGAGAGAATGGCTACACCTTC
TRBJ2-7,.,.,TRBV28,CASSLVRNYEQYF,TGTGCCAGCAGTTTAGTCAGGAACTACGAGCAGTACTTC
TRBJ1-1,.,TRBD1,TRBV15,CATSSRDSPNTEAFF,TGTGCCACCAGCAGCCGGGACAGCCCGAACACTGAAGCTTTCTTT
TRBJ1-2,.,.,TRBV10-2,CASSQEGFYGYTF,TGCGCCAGCAGCCAAGAGGGTTTTTATGGCTACACCTTC
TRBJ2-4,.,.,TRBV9,CASSGQKNIQYF,TGTGCCAGCAGCGGACAAAAAAACATTCAGTACTTC
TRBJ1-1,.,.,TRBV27,CASSPGGRAEAFF,TGTGCCAGCTCCCCCGGGGGGAGGGCTGAAGCTTTCTTT
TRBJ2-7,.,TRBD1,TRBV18,CASSPPIQGLSYEQYF,TGTGCCAGCTCACCACCGATACAGGGGCTTTCCTACGAGCAGTACTTC